This T cell receptor beta chain was identified during a study of OX40 agonist ivuxolimab in advanced cancers. Study information: Mean age 60 years, range about 20 to 79; approximately 80% male. Prior anti-PD-1, anti-PD-L1 or anti-CTLA-4 therapy did not bar entry, and 40% had some. General study findings and limits: On average, CD8+ T cells had more expanded clones than CD4+.

Regarding this clone: Its target is unknown.

Profiled with immunoSEQ multiplex PCR; TCRdb holds only in-frame clones, not every one. The sample includes fewer than 65,000 clones, about 89% seen only once; the top ten take 1.1%. Trimming took 7 bases from V and 9 from J; bases not matched to a gene: 12. The CDR3 runs 15 residues. CDR1 and CDR2 (germline): LNHDA, SQIVND (reference sequence). Blood sampling took place at baseline, cycle 4 day 1, and cycle 7 day 1. This TCR was recovered from an adult with an advanced solid tumor such as melanoma, head and neck, liver or kidney cancer. Sequencing was performed on CD4+ or CD8+ T cells sorted from blood, taken in a trial of the OX40 agonist ivuxolimab. V is TRBV19 and J is TRBJ2-1; 10 bases fit TRBD1. The CDR3 coding sequence is TGTGCCAGTACCATAATTGGACAGGGGGTAAGTGAGCAGTTCTTC. Translating gives CASTIIGQGVSEQFF.